The entry that follows covers one T cell receptor (beta chain) sequence. J was trimmed by 4 bases and V by 4 bases; bases with no gene match: 10. Germline CDR1 is SQVTM and CDR2 is ANQGSEA. This CDR3 region has 15 residues. The table came from immunoSEQ multiplex PCR; TCRdb's copy has only in-frame clones and leaves some out. This repertoire shows some 45,000 clones, around 80% found once; its top ten account for approximately 8.4%. The source of the sample is a study of blood T cell repertoires in COVID-19. Sequencing input: peripheral blood. The TCR originated in an elderly man in a cohort sampled during active COVID-19. This chain links TRBV29-1 with TRBJ2-5; TRBD2 matches 9 bases. In DNA, the CDR3 is TGCAGCGTTGGGGTTCAAGCGGGGGGCCGAGAGACCCAGTACTTC. Protein sequence: CSVGVQAGGRETQYF.